Given below is one TCR beta chain in context. Its antigen is as yet unknown. The data are from a study of long-term antiretroviral therapy in people with HIV. General study points: Upon ART, diversity increased but remained lower than transplant donor controls. The study found narrower CDR3 length ranges in HIV repertoires than in controls.

The CDR3 consists of 12 residues. From germline, CDR1 is SGHTA and CDR2 FQGNSA. Trimming cost V 5 bases and J 14 bases; bases outside gene matches: 10. Run at survey level, the immunoSEQ assay was version v3.0. Clones were sequenced by immunoSEQ multiplex PCR, and TCRdb holds only the in-frame ones, with some missing. The data contain some 13,000 clones, 83% of them seen just once; the ten biggest clones take up 17%. This receptor was identified in a man aged 40-49 years with HIV. Sequencing used unsorted PBMCs, obtained 3.4 years after starting antiretroviral therapy. This sequence joins TRBV7-2 and TRBJ2-3; 7 positions agree with TRBD2. The CDR3 nucleotides read TGTGCCAGCAGCCTCTCGACTAGCAACCGGTATTTT. This encodes CASSLSTSNRYF.